Listed below are T cell receptor beta chains from one sample, sequenced in a study of regulatory T cells in long-lasting Graves disease. TCRdb itself ran the multiplex PCR reads through MiXCR, one entry per CDR3 protein. The data contain under 250,000 distinct CDR3 sequences, around 20% of them singletons. The material sequenced was peripheral blood mononuclear cells (PBMCs), taken at new diagnosis, from a patient treated with antithyroid drugs. The receptor set was obtained from a female donor with Graves disease. CDR3s include the opening cysteine and the closing phenylalanine or tryptophan. A D gene is named only where the DNA matches it firmly. The size field is filled for only some rows; it gives once, few, many or a size class.

many | . | TRBJ1-5 | TRBV29-1 | TGCAGCGTTGGCGGGGGATCCTATAGCAATCAGCCCCAGCATTTT | CSVGGGSYSNQPQHF
. | . | TRBJ2-4 | TRBV6-1 | TGTGCCAGCAGCCGGACTTTCGGCTACAAAAACATTCAGTACTTC | CASSRTFGYKNIQYF
. | . | TRBJ2-5 | TRBV19 | TGTGCCAGCAGTCGAGCGTACCAAGAGACCCAGTACTTC | CASSRAYQETQYF
many | TRBD2 | TRBJ2-1 | TRBV5-1 | TGCGCCAGCAGCTTGGTTAGCGGGGTCAATGAGCAGTTCTTC | CASSLVSGVNEQFF
many | TRBD2 | TRBJ2-3 | TRBV12-3/TRBV12-4 | TGTGCCAGCACCGGATCAAGCGGGAGCTTCACGCAGTATTTT | CASTGSSGSFTQYF
. | . | TRBJ2-1 | TRBV7-6 | TGTGCCAGCGGCCTAGACTGGGGGCCAAAAACCAATGAGCAGTTCTTC | CASGLDWGPKTNEQFF
few | TRBD2 | TRBJ2-1 | TRBV5-4 | TGTGCCAGCAGCTTGGGGTTAGCTGCGGGAGGTGGGTATGAGCAGTTCTTC | CASSLGLAAGGGYEQFF
. | TRBD2 | TRBJ2-1 | TRBV20-1 | TGCAGTGCTAGTTGGCCTAGCGGGAGGGCCAGGTCCTACAATGAGCAGTTCTTC | CSASWPSGRARSYNEQFF
many | . | TRBJ2-1 | TRBV3-1 | TGTGCCAGCAGCTATCGGACTGTCTACAATGAGCAGTTCTTC | CASSYRTVYNEQFF
. | . | TRBJ2-3 | TRBV6-5 | TGTGCCAGCAGTTACCAGGGTTTAGATACGCAGTATTTT | CASSYQGLDTQYF
few | . | TRBJ1-5 | TRBV10-2 | TGCGCCAGCGGGGGTCTGCAGGGCAGTCAGCCCCAGCATTTT | CASGGLQGSQPQHF
many | . | TRBJ2-7 | TRBV20-1 | TGCAGTGCTAGGAAAGGTGGCGTACCCCCCTACGAGCAGTACTTC | CSARKGGVPPYEQYF
many | TRBD1 | TRBJ1-2 | TRBV28 | TGTGCCGCTAAGATGGGACAGGGGGCGTCCGGTGGCTACACCTTC | CAAKMGQGASGGYTF
. | . | TRBJ2-7 | TRBV12-3/TRBV12-4 | TGTGCCAGCGGTGAAGCTGGGCGGGGGCTCGAGCAGTACTTC | CASGEAGRGLEQYF
many | TRBD1 | TRBJ2-1 | TRBV29-1 | TGCAGCGCGGGGACAGGGTCTCTCGATGAGCAGTTCTTC | CSAGTGSLDEQFF
many | TRBD2 | TRBJ2-5 | TRBV4-3 | TGCGCCAGCAGCCAGGATACTAGCGGGGGGGAGACCCAGTACTTC | CASSQDTSGGETQYF
. | TRBD1 | TRBJ2-7 | TRBV12-3/TRBV12-4 | TGTGCCAGCAGCTCCTCCCGGGACAGAAATTACGAGCAGTACTTC | CASSSSRDRNYEQYF
. | TRBD1 | TRBJ1-3 | TRBV4-2 | TGTGCCAGCAGCCGAGACAGGGGTGGTGGAAACACCATATATTTT | CASSRDRGGGNTIYF
many | TRBD2 | TRBJ2-1 | TRBV6-5 | TGTGCCAGCAGTTACTCGGGACTAGCGGGAGAAATGAATGAGCAGTTCTTC | CASSYSGLAGEMNEQFF
many | . | TRBJ2-5 | TRBV11-2 | TGTGCCAGCAGCTTAACCACAGGCTGGGGGATCGCGGAGACCCAGTACTTC | CASSLTTGWGIAETQYF
many | . | TRBJ2-1 | TRBV5-4 | TGTGCCAGCAGCTTCCCCGATCCCAATGAGCAGTTCTTC | CASSFPDPNEQFF
many | . | TRBJ1-1 | TRBV28 | TGTGCCAGCAGTTTATTCGGGACACGGGTGAGGGCTTTCTTT | CASSLFGTRVRAFF
many | . | TRBJ1-1 | TRBV12-3/TRBV12-4 | TGTGCCAGCAGTGAGGGCGGGGGTTCCACTGAAGCTTTCTTT | CASSEGGGSTEAFF
once | TRBD1 | TRBJ2-3 | TRBV6-2/TRBV6-3 | TGTGCCAGCAGTTACGGGACAGGGGCCCCAGATACGCAGTATTTT | CASSYGTGAPDTQYF
. | . | TRBJ1-1 | TRBV9 | TGTGCCAGCAGCGTAGATCCAGGGACGACTGAAGCTTTCTTT | CASSVDPGTTEAFF
many | TRBD1 | TRBJ2-1 | TRBV19 | TGTGCCAGTAGTATCTGGTTAGGGACAGGGGTCCTTAACAATGAGCAGTTCTTC | CASSIWLGTGVLNNEQFF
many | . | TRBJ2-2 | TRBV2 | TGTGCCAGCGGTGATAACACCGGGGAGCTGTTTTTT | CASGDNTGELFF
many | TRBD1 | TRBJ2-7 | TRBV5-1 | TGCGCCAGCAGGAGGGGGCTGGGGACGCAAGAGCAGTACTTC | CASRRGLGTQEQYF
many | . | TRBJ2-3 | TRBV6-5 | TGTGCCAGCAGTTCGGGGTTTTCCACAGATACGCAGTATTTT | CASSSGFSTDTQYF
many | TRBD2 | TRBJ2-1 | TRBV4-2 | TGTGCCAGCAGCCACATAGCGGGGCACTCGTACAATGAGCAGTTCTTC | CASSHIAGHSYNEQFF
many | . | TRBJ2-2 | TRBV2 | TGCGCCAGCAGCCTGCCGGGGGAGCTGTTTTTT | CASSLPGELFF
many | TRBD1 | TRBJ1-1 | TRBV20-1 | TGCAGTGCTAGAGATAACAGGGGCACAAGGGAAGCTTTCTTT | CSARDNRGTREAFF
. | TRBD2 | TRBJ2-1 | TRBV20-1 | TGCAGTGCTAGAGTGGCTAGCGGGGACTACAATGAGCAGTTCTTC | CSARVASGDYNEQFF
many | . | TRBJ2-3 | TRBV9 | TGTGCCAGCAGCCGGACCGGGACTGGCACAGATACGCAGTATTTT | CASSRTGTGTDTQYF
many | . | TRBJ2-1 | TRBV20-1 | TGCAGTGCTGCCCGAGGACTTCAGGAGCAGTTCTTC | CSAARGLQEQFF
. | TRBD1 | TRBJ1-3 | TRBV14 | TGTGCCAGCAGCCAAGATGGGGACAGAGGAAACACCATATATTTT | CASSQDGDRGNTIYF
many | TRBD1 | TRBJ1-2 | TRBV6-5 | TGTGCCAGCAGTTACGGCGACAGGGCGGAAGGCTACACCTTC | CASSYGDRAEGYTF
many | . | TRBJ1-1 | TRBV6-2/TRBV6-3 | TGTGCCAGCAGTTATGCCGGACAAATGAACACTGAAGCTTTCTTT | CASSYAGQMNTEAFF
few | TRBD1 | TRBJ1-5 | TRBV28 | TGTGCCAGCAGGCCGGGACAGGGGGAGAATCAGCCCCAGCATTTT | CASRPGQGENQPQHF
. | . | TRBJ1-5 | TRBV6-5 | TGTGCCAGCAGTTACATAGACGCCCTTCAGCCCCAGCATTTT | CASSYIDALQPQHF
. | . | TRBJ1-5 | TRBV19 | TGTGCCAGTAGCAACCAGGGCCTCCATAGCAATCAGCCCCAGCATTTT | CASSNQGLHSNQPQHF
many | . | TRBJ2-5 | TRBV14 | TGTGCCAGCAGGACCGACCAAGAGACCCAGTACTTC | CASRTDQETQYF
. | TRBD2 | TRBJ2-5 | TRBV7-8 | TGTGCCAGCAGCTTGCGGCTAGCGGGAGCAACGCAAGAGACCCAGTACTTC | CASSLRLAGATQETQYF
many | TRBD2 | TRBJ2-3 | TRBV9 | TGTGCCAGCAGCGTAGCTACAGGAGCGGGACCAGATACGCAGTATTTT | CASSVATGAGPDTQYF
. | TRBD1 | TRBJ1-6 | TRBV7-2 | TGTTCCAGCAGGGCCGGGACAGGGAACTCACCCCTCCACTTT | CSSRAGTGNSPLHF
. | . | TRBJ1-4 | TRBV10-2 | TGCGCCAGCAGTGAGTCTTTCGGGGAAAAACTGTTTTTT | CASSESFGEKLFF
. | TRBD1 | TRBJ1-1 | TRBV4-2 | TGTGCCAGCAGCCAAGACGCGGCAGGGGGCTTTACTGAAGCTTTCTTT | CASSQDAAGGFTEAFF
few | . | TRBJ2-2 | TRBV18 | TGTGCCAGCTCCCAAGACGACACCGGGGAGCTGTTTTTT | CASSQDDTGELFF
many | . | TRBJ2-3 | TRBV7-2 | TGTGCCAGCAGCTTAGATGCCGGGGGCGCCACAGATACGCAGTATTTT | CASSLDAGGATDTQYF
many | TRBD2 | TRBJ2-7 | TRBV20-1 | TGCAGTGCTACCCATGGACTAGCGGGAAACGTCGAGCAGTACTTC | CSATHGLAGNVEQYF
. | . | TRBJ2-5 | TRBV5-6 | TGTGCCAGCAGCCTTGGGCCTAAAGAGACCCAGTACTTC | CASSLGPKETQYF
many | TRBD1 | TRBJ1-6 | TRBV20-1 | TGCAGTGCTAGAGATATGCAGGGGGTTCAGAATTCACCCCTCCACTTT | CSARDMQGVQNSPLHF
few | . | TRBJ2-1 | TRBV20-1 | TGCAGTGCTACTTTGGGTGAGCTAATTCCGGATGAGCAGTTCTTC | CSATLGELIPDEQFF
few | TRBD2 | TRBJ2-7 | TRBV15 | TGTGCCACCAGCAGAGATATCCCAAAGACTAGCGGGAGAGTCTACGAGCAGTACTTC | CATSRDIPKTSGRVYEQYF
. | . | TRBJ2-5 | TRBV3-1 | TGTGCCAGCAGCCCTCGAAGATCGGGCGGCGAGACCCAGTACTTC | CASSPRRSGGETQYF
many | . | TRBJ2-3 | TRBV29-1 | TGCAGCGTTGATCGGGGTTCAAGGACAGATACGCAGTATTTT | CSVDRGSRTDTQYF
many | TRBD2 | TRBJ2-1 | TRBV6-1 | TGTGCCAGCAGTGAATACGGGGGGTTCTCCTACAATGAGCAGTTCTTC | CASSEYGGFSYNEQFF
many | TRBD1 | TRBJ2-3 | TRBV3-1 | TGTGCCAGCAGCCAAGACGTACCCGGGACAGGCCGCACAGATACGCAGTATTTT | CASSQDVPGTGRTDTQYF
many | . | TRBJ1-6 | TRBV6-2/TRBV6-3 | TGTGCCAGCAGTTACGTGGCGGATAATTCACCCCTCCACTTT | CASSYVADNSPLHF
many | TRBD1 | TRBJ2-7 | TRBV6-2/TRBV6-3 | TGTGCCAGCAGTTTGACAGGGGGCAGAGAGCAGTACTTC | CASSLTGGREQYF